The rows below give T cell receptor beta chains drawn from one sample of a study of T cell changes during pregnancy in multiple sclerosis. Using immunoSEQ multiplex PCR, the repertoire was profiled, and TCRdb retains in-frame clones only, with some absent. This sample has roughly 48,000 clones, with approximately 95% found just once. The sample consisted of CD8+ T cells from peripheral blood mononuclear cells, taken in the first trimester of pregnancy. The receptors shown here come from a female donor with multiple sclerosis, enrolled in a pregnancy study. Each CDR3 is given with its conserved first and last residue. D genes are given only for firm matches. Not every row has a clone size; where given, it reads once, few, many or a size class.

.,TRBJ2-7,TRBD2,TRBV4-1,CASSQTSGRALEQYF,TGCGCCAGCAGCCAAACCAGCGGGAGGGCCCTGGAGCAGTACTTC
.,TRBJ1-4,TRBD1,TRBV11-2,CASSSTGFGATNEKLFF,TGTGCCAGCAGCTCGACAGGGTTTGGTGCAACTAATGAAAAACTGTTTTTT
.,TRBJ1-2,.,TRBV27,CASSLPGGGYTF,TGTGCCAGCAGTTTACCGGGTGGAGGCTACACCTTC
.,TRBJ2-6,.,TRBV18,CASSPRTVSSGANVLTF,TGTGCCAGCTCACCCCGGACAGTATCCTCTGGGGCCAACGTCCTGACTTTC
.,TRBJ2-1,TRBD2,TRBV27,CASGSREGANEQFF,TGTGCCAGCGGATCGCGGGAGGGGGCAAATGAGCAGTTCTTC
.,TRBJ2-1,TRBD2,TRBV4-1,CASSQDGPSGVNEQFF,TGCGCCAGCAGCCAAGATGGGCCTAGCGGGGTCAATGAGCAGTTCTTC
.,TRBJ2-7,.,TRBV11-2,CASSLGTGLAYEQYF,TGTGCCAGCAGCTTAGGAACAGGGCTGGCGTACGAGCAGTACTTC
.,TRBJ2-3,.,TRBV28,CASRPMALDTQYF,TGTGCCAGCAGGCCGATGGCCCTTGATACGCAGTATTTT
once,TRBJ2-1,TRBD2,TRBV11-2,CASSLSSGRVYNEQFF,TGTGCCAGCAGCTTATCCAGCGGGAGAGTCTACAATGAGCAGTTCTTC
.,TRBJ2-2,TRBD2,TRBV27,CASRLAGGDTGELFF,TGTGCCAGCAGACTAGCGGGAGGAGACACCGGGGAGCTGTTTTTT
.,TRBJ2-3,TRBD2,TRBV4-2,CASSQVGTSGRLTDTQYF,TGTGCCAGCAGCCAAGTAGGGACTAGCGGGAGACTCACAGATACGCAGTATTTT
.,TRBJ2-1,TRBD1,TRBV27,CASSDGTGSINEQFF,TGTGCCAGCAGTGACGGGACAGGGAGCATTAATGAGCAGTTCTTC
.,TRBJ2-1,TRBD2,TRBV2,CASLGTSGAYNEQFF,TGTGCCAGCCTGGGAACTAGCGGGGCCTACAATGAGCAGTTCTTC
.,TRBJ2-3,.,TRBV19,CASSTSRTYDTQYF,TGTGCCAGTAGTACCTCCAGGACATACGATACGCAGTATTTT
.,TRBJ2-2,.,TRBV30,CAWSVLGLSGELFF,TGTGCCTGGAGTGTACTGGGGCTTTCCGGGGAGCTGTTTTTT
.,TRBJ2-5,.,TRBV2,CAGSPYQETQYF,TGTGCCGGCTCCCCGTACCAAGAGACCCAGTACTTC
.,TRBJ2-2,TRBD2,TRBV7-9,CASSLASGTSGSTGELFF,TGTGCCAGCAGCTTAGCGTCCGGGACTAGCGGAAGCACCGGGGAGCTGTTTTTT
.,TRBJ2-1,.,TRBV5-6,CASSTDKLYNEQFF,TGTGCCAGCAGCACGGACAAGTTATACAATGAGCAGTTCTTC
once,TRBJ2-4,.,TRBV27,CASSLGSVNIQYF,TGTGCCAGCAGTTTGGGGAGTGTGAACATTCAGTACTTC
.,TRBJ2-7,TRBD1,TRBV7-9,CASSHIGQATYEQYF,TGTGCCAGCAGCCACATAGGACAGGCTACCTACGAGCAGTACTTC
.,TRBJ1-2,.,TRBV29-1,CSVEPPGVGYTF,TGCAGCGTTGAGCCGCCGGGGGTGGGCTACACCTTC
.,TRBJ2-1,.,TRBV19,CASRGGTLYNEQFF,TGTGCCAGTAGGGGCGGGACCCTTTACAATGAGCAGTTCTTC
.,TRBJ2-1,.,TRBV6-5,CASSPIDGFNEQFF,TGTGCCAGCAGTCCCATCGACGGGTTCAATGAGCAGTTCTTC
once,TRBJ2-7,.,TRBV7-9,CASSAQGYEQYF,TGTGCCAGCAGCGCTCAGGGGTACGAGCAGTACTTC
.,TRBJ1-1,.,TRBV19,CASTLGTLNTEAFF,TGTGCCAGTACCCTAGGGACTCTAAACACTGAAGCTTTCTTT
.,TRBJ2-2,.,TRBV25-1,CASSNPQETGELFF,TGTGCCAGCAGTAACCCCCAGGAAACCGGGGAGCTGTTTTTT
.,TRBJ1-2,TRBD1,TRBV27,CASSFGSGGLGYTF,TGTGCCAGCAGTTTCGGTTCAGGGGGCTTAGGCTACACCTTC
.,TRBJ2-1,TRBD2,TRBV27,CATRTSGRDEQFF,TGTGCCACCCGGACTAGCGGGAGGGATGAGCAGTTCTTC
.,TRBJ2-7,.,TRBV5-6,CASSRTQGYEQYF,TGTGCCAGCAGCCGGACGCAGGGCTACGAGCAGTACTTC
.,TRBJ2-1,.,TRBV4-1,CASSQVLGSYNEQFF,TGCGCCAGCAGCCAAGTACTAGGCTCCTACAATGAGCAGTTCTTC
.,TRBJ1-5,TRBD1,TRBV5-6,CASSSAGQGHQPQHF,TGTGCCAGCAGCTCAGCGGGACAGGGGCATCAGCCCCAGCATTTT